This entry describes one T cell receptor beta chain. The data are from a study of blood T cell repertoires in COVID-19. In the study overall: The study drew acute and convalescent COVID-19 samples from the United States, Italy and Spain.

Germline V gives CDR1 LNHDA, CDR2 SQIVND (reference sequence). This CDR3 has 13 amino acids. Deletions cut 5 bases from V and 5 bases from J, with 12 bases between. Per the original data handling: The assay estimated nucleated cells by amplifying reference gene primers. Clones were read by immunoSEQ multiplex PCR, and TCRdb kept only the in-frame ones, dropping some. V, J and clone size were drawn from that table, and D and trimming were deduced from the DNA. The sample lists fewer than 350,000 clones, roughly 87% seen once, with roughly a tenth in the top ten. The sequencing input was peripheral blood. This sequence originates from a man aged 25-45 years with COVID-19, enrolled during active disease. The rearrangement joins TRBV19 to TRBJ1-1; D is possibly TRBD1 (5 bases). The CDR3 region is CASSPGGETEAFF. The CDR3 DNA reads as TGTGCCAGTAGTCCTGGGGGGGAGACTGAAGCTTTCTTT.